These T cell receptor beta chains were read from a single sample in a study of T cells in Graves' hyperthyroidism and ophthalmopathy. TCRdb re-analysed the multiplex PCR reads in MiXCR, keeping a single row per CDR3 protein. The repertoire consists of some 500,000 distinct CDR3 sequences, with approximately 15% occurring once and the leading ten covering over 15%. Sequencing was carried out using blood. All receptors derive from a woman in her late teens or twenties with Graves' hyperthyroidism. Both conserved end residues are part of each CDR3. A D gene is named only where the DNA matches it firmly. Expanded clones are given a class, and other clones once, few, many or no size at all.

size,length,J,V,D,CDR3,DNA
many,17,TRBJ1-1,TRBV9,.,CASSVNPSSERGGEAFF,TGTGCCAGCAGCGTAAACCCAAGTAGTGAGAGGGGTGGTGAAGCTTTCTTT
many,15,TRBJ1-4,TRBV30,TRBD1,CAWSLPGQDNEKLFF,TGTGCCTGGTCGCTACCGGGACAGGATAATGAAAAACTGTTTTTT
many,16,TRBJ2-5,TRBV13,TRBD1,CARGRWGQGARETQYF,TGTGCCAGGGGCAGATGGGGACAGGGGGCCCGGGAGACCCAGTACTTC
once,13,TRBJ1-3,TRBV20-1,.,CSASQGTGNTIYF,TGCAGTGCATCGCAGGGAACTGGAAACACCATATATTTT
many,17,TRBJ2-2,TRBV6-5,TRBD2,CASSYHSGRPNTGELFF,TGTGCCAGCAGTTACCATAGCGGGAGGCCCAACACCGGGGAGCTGTTTTTT
.,11,TRBJ1-1,TRBV20-1,.,CSLADDREAFF,TGCAGTTTAGCGGACGACCGTGAAGCTTTCTTT
many,15,TRBJ2-7,TRBV24-1,TRBD2,CATSDSASGIHEQYF,TGTGCCACCAGTGATTCGGCTAGCGGGATCCACGAGCAGTACTTC
many,16,TRBJ2-3,TRBV5-1,TRBD2,CASSSSPGGPGDTQYF,TGCGCCAGCAGCTCTTCTCCGGGAGGGCCAGGAGATACGCAGTATTTT
many,14,TRBJ1-2,TRBV6-5,.,CASSYLEGRRGYTF,TGTGCCAGCAGTTACCTCGAGGGTCGGCGTGGCTACACCTTC
once,21,TRBJ2-3,TRBV4-2,TRBD2,CASSQVPGLAGGLGMTDTQYF,TGTGCCAGCAGCCAGGTACCGGGACTAGCGGGAGGCCTGGGTATGACAGATACGCAGTATTTT
.,12,TRBJ2-1,TRBV6-1,.,CASGGGAIEQFF,TGTGCCAGCGGGGGCGGGGCGATTGAGCAGTTCTTC
few,14,TRBJ1-1,TRBV25-1,.,CASSVGQGLTEAFF,TGTGCCAGCAGTGTCGGGCAGGGGTTGACTGAAGCTTTCTTT
few,15,TRBJ1-4,TRBV30,TRBD1,CAWQLTDREDEKLFF,TGTGCCTGGCAACTAACAGACAGGGAGGACGAAAAACTGTTTTTT
many,16,TRBJ1-1,TRBV18,TRBD1,CASSPQGQGAGAEAFF,TGTGCCAGCTCACCACAGGGACAGGGGGCTGGAGCTGAAGCTTTCTTT
many,13,TRBJ2-1,TRBV28,.,CATGASSYNEQFF,TGTGCCACCGGAGCGAGCTCCTACAATGAGCAGTTCTTC
many,16,TRBJ1-1,TRBV6-5,.,CASSYSPAGRNTEAFF,TGTGCCAGCAGTTACTCCCCGGCAGGACGGAACACTGAAGCTTTCTTT
many,18,TRBJ2-3,TRBV3-1,TRBD2,CASSRWTSGGTSTDTQYF,TGTGCCAGCAGCCGCTGGACTAGCGGGGGCACTAGCACAGATACGCAGTATTTT
many,13,TRBJ2-5,TRBV7-7,.,CASSSHLGETQYF,TGTGCTAGCAGCTCCCACTTGGGCGAGACCCAGTACTTC
many,14,TRBJ2-3,TRBV27,.,CASSRDTFTDTQYF,TGTGCCAGCAGTCGTGACACCTTCACAGATACGCAGTATTTT
once,13,TRBJ1-3,TRBV15,.,CAAGSFSGNTIYF,TGTGCCGCGGGGAGTTTCTCTGGAAACACCATATATTTT
many,15,TRBJ2-3,TRBV11-2,.,CANSLGGRNTDTQYF,TGTGCCAACAGCTTGGGCGGCAGGAACACAGATACGCAGTATTTT
.,13,TRBJ2-1,TRBV28,.,CASRPGGWDEQFF,TGTGCCAGCAGACCAGGAGGGTGGGATGAGCAGTTCTTC
many,15,TRBJ2-7,TRBV18,TRBD2,CASSPAAGGAYEQYF,TGTGCCAGCTCACCGGCGGCGGGAGGTGCCTACGAGCAGTACTTC
.,16,TRBJ1-1,TRBV19,.,CASSISRGSWDTEAFF,TGTGCCAGTAGTATCTCGCGGGGCAGTTGGGACACTGAAGCTTTCTTT
.,15,TRBJ2-1,TRBV27,TRBD2,CASTQGTSGKNEQFF,TGTGCCAGCACCCAAGGGACTAGCGGGAAGAATGAGCAGTTCTTC
many,13,TRBJ2-2,TRBV13,.,CASSPGDGGELFF,TGTGCCAGCAGCCCAGGGGATGGCGGGGAGCTGTTTTTT
many,13,TRBJ1-1,TRBV7-8,.,CASSLAPNTEAFF,TGTGCCAGCAGCTTAGCTCCGAACACTGAAGCTTTCTTT
many,15,TRBJ1-2,TRBV24-1,.,CATSDTGVTNYGYTF,TGTGCCACCAGTGATACGGGGGTGACTAACTATGGCTACACCTTC
.,17,TRBJ2-1,TRBV5-1,TRBD2,CASSLSGLAGLYNEQFF,TGCGCCAGCAGCCTATCGGGACTAGCGGGCCTATACAATGAGCAGTTCTTC
once,12,TRBJ2-1,TRBV24-1,TRBD1,CATRTGGNEQFF,TGTGCCACCCGAACAGGGGGCAATGAGCAGTTCTTC
many,14,TRBJ1-4,TRBV19,.,CASSLWGTREKLFF,TGTGCCAGTAGTCTCTGGGGAACTCGGGAAAAACTGTTTTTT
many,11,TRBJ2-1,TRBV12-3/TRBV12-4,.,CASSLSALQFF,TGTGCCAGCAGTTTATCGGCGCTCCAGTTCTTC
many,14,TRBJ1-1,TRBV27,.,CASSLSKTNTEAFF,TGTGCCAGCAGTTTATCAAAGACCAACACTGAAGCTTTCTTT
few,15,TRBJ1-2,TRBV6-6,TRBD1,CASSYSGTGEYGYTF,TGTGCCAGCAGTTACTCCGGGACAGGGGAATATGGCTACACCTTC
few,14,TRBJ2-6,TRBV5-1,.,CASSPLGAANVLTF,TGCGCCAGCAGCCCCTTAGGGGCAGCCAACGTCCTGACTTTC
many,16,TRBJ2-2,TRBV27,TRBD2,CASSPVLAGGTGELFF,TGTGCCAGCAGTCCGGTACTAGCGGGAGGTACCGGGGAGCTGTTTTTT
many,15,TRBJ2-2,TRBV11-3,.,CASSLDLESSGELFF,TGTGCCAGCAGCTTAGATCTCGAGAGCTCCGGGGAGCTGTTTTTT
.,14,TRBJ2-7,TRBV6-5,.,CASSLTWSSYEQYF,TGTGCCAGCAGTTTGACATGGAGCTCCTACGAGCAGTACTTC
many,16,TRBJ2-1,TRBV27,TRBD2,CASSRPTGRAPNEQFF,TGTGCCAGCAGCCGACCTACTGGGAGGGCCCCCAATGAGCAGTTCTTC
.,12,TRBJ2-5,TRBV7-9,.,CASSPVEETQYF,TGTGCCAGCAGCCCCGTGGAAGAGACCCAGTACTTC
many,20,TRBJ2-7,TRBV19,TRBD1,CASSDGQGAWGSNLFYEQYF,TGTGCCAGTAGTGACGGGCAGGGGGCATGGGGGAGCAACCTTTTTTACGAGCAGTACTTC
many,16,TRBJ2-1,TRBV5-1,TRBD2,CASSLAPGPGGNEQFF,TGCGCCAGCAGCTTGGCACCGGGACCGGGGGGCAATGAGCAGTTCTTC
.,13,TRBJ1-1,TRBV19,.,CAATRASNTEAFF,TGTGCCGCGACCCGGGCGTCGAACACTGAAGCTTTCTTT
many,13,TRBJ1-1,TRBV6-5,TRBD1,CASSYVTGAEAFF,TGTGCCAGCAGTTACGTGACAGGGGCTGAAGCTTTCTTT
many,16,TRBJ2-2,TRBV15,TRBD1,CATSFRTGRNTGELFF,TGTGCCACCAGCTTCCGGACAGGGAGGAACACCGGGGAGCTGTTTTTT
many,16,TRBJ2-1,TRBV3-1,TRBD2,CASSPLAGGERSEQFF,TGTGCCAGCAGCCCCTTAGCGGGAGGCGAAAGGAGTGAGCAGTTCTTC
many,16,TRBJ1-5,TRBV30,.,CAWSGGTGRPNQPQHF,TGTGCCTGGAGTGGAGGGACGGGAAGACCCAATCAGCCCCAGCATTTT
many,12,TRBJ1-1,TRBV18,.,CASSRDNTEAFF,TGTGCCAGCTCACGAGACAACACTGAAGCTTTCTTT